The 21 T cell receptor beta chains in this list originate from one sample, sequenced in a study of CD8+ T cells in alopecia areata. Sample treatment: oral pan-JAK inhibitor, 5-10 mg twice daily. Following extraction, RNA underwent reverse transcription to cDNA, which served as the sequencing template. The data were produced by immunoSEQ multiplex PCR, yet TCRdb's version contains in-frame clones alone and is incomplete. The table includes 50,000 to 65,000 clones, 46% detected once. The sequences come from CD8+ T cells sorted from blood, collected between weeks 36 and 40, from a patient treated with tofacitinib. The receptor source for this set is a human donor with alopecia areata.

The V gene is TRBV14, the J gene TRBJ2-7; D unclear. In germline, CDR1 is SGHDN, CDR2 FVKESK. The CDR3 length is 11 residues. The V gene lost 6 bases and the J gene lost 0 bases, with 3 bases spanning the gap. The CDR3 sequence: CASSYSYEQYF. The CDR3 nucleotides are TGTGCCAGCAGTTACTCCTACGAGCAGTACTTC.

The chain employs TRBV7-9 and TRBJ2-5; 7 bases match TRBD1. V was pared by 3 bases and J by 5 bases, with 12 bases of the junction left unmatched. The CDR3 has 16 residues. Germline V lookup: CDR1 SEHNR, CDR2 FQNEAQ (reference sequence). The chain's CDR3 is CASSFPGQTLEETQYF. The CDR3 region has the DNA TGTGCCAGCAGCTTCCCGGGACAGACACTAGAGGAGACCCAGTACTTC.

The CDR3 DNA reads TGTGCCAGTAGTTCACTCGGAGGGCGACTAGCCGGAGAGCAGTACTTC. Translated, it gives CASSSLGGRLAGEQYF. The J gene is TRBJ2-7, the V gene TRBV19; TRBD2 matches 7 bases. The CDR3 covers 16 residues. CDR1 is LNHDA, CDR2 SQIVND, per germline (reference sequence). The V and J ends lost 5 bases and 7 bases, in that order; junction bases with no gene match: 17.

This chain uses TRBV4-1 with TRBJ2-3, with D possibly matching TRBD1 (5 bases). This CDR3 is 15 amino acids long. V lost 0 bases and J 1 base, leaving 8 bases between the germline ends. From germline, CDR1 is MGHRA and CDR2 YSYEKL. The CDR3 reads CASSQEGRGTDTQYF. In DNA, the CDR3 is TGCGCCAGCAGCCAAGAGGGCAGGGGCACAGATACGCAGTATTTT.

This sequence joins TRBV7-9 and TRBJ2-5; D tentatively fits TRBD1 or TRBD2 (5 bases each). The CDR3 totals 14 residues. The V end was cut by 6 bases, the J end by 1 base, with 12 bases between. Germline-derived CDR1 and CDR2 are SEHNR and FQNEAQ (reference sequence). The CDR3 DNA reads TGTGCCAGCAGATCTCGGGACCTCCAAGAGACCCAGTACTTC. The encoded protein is CASRSRDLQETQYF.

The chain carries TRBV29-1 and TRBJ2-7; D not certain. CDR1 is SQVTM and CDR2 is ANQGSEA in the germline V gene. The CDR3 covers 13 residues. The DNA of the CDR3 is TGCAACCGAGTAAGAAAGGACTCCTACGAGCAGTACTTC. Translation gives CNRVRKDSYEQYF.

The CDR3 region has the DNA TGCGCCAGCAGCTTGGATTTACCGGGCCCGCCGGGAGACACCTTC. Translated, it gives CASSLDLPGPPGDTF. The rearrangement links TRBV5-1 to TRBJ1-2; D is undetermined. Trimming took 0 bases from V and 12 from J, leaving 21 bases between them. The germline V gene has CDR1 SGHRS and CDR2 YFSETQ. The CDR3 sequence is 15 residues long.

The V call is TRBV23-1, the J call TRBJ2-7, with a possible D match to TRBD1 (6 bases). TRBV23-1 is an ORF, with its function uncertain. The CDR3 is 16 residues long. Trimming took off 2 bases at V and 3 bases at J, with 17 bases between the two ends. CDR3 coding DNA: TGCGCCAGCAGTCAACGGGACAAATTACTATACTACGAGCAGTACTTC. It specifies CASSQRDKLLYYEQYF.

This clone was observed a handful of times. The chain's CDR3 is CASSEWFRNNEQFF. The CDR3, as DNA: TGTGCCAGCAGTGAATGGTTCAGGAACAATGAGCAGTTCTTC. The chain joins TRBV6-1 to TRBJ2-1, with no clear D. V shed 2 bases and J shed 5 bases, with 10 bases lying between them. The CDR3 extends over 14 amino acids. Germline V gene lookup returns CDR1 MNHNS and CDR2 SASEGT.

V usage is TRBV5-1 and J usage is TRBJ2-1, with 8 bases fitting TRBD1. Losses at the gene ends were 3 bases for V and 2 bases for J; bases not matched to a gene: 7. The germline gives CDR1 SGHRS, CDR2 YFSETQ. The CDR3 has 16 residues. CDR3: CASSSPGTGPYNEQFF. DNA of the CDR3: TGCGCCAGCAGCTCTCCCGGGACAGGTCCCTACAATGAGCAGTTCTTC.

This clone has a handful of counts. This chain uses TRBV18 with TRBJ2-3, with D uncertain. CDR3 length equals 14 residues. Germline CDR1 and CDR2: KGHSH and LQKENI. Trimming took off 0 bases at V and 3 bases at J, with 7 bases between the two ends. The CDR3 sequence is CASSPPRETDTQYF. CDR3 nucleotides: TGTGCCAGCTCACCACCGAGAGAGACAGATACGCAGTATTTT.

This clone appeared a few times. V usage is TRBV28 and J usage is TRBJ2-3; 9 bases match TRBD1. Trimming took 7 bases from V and 4 from J; bases not matched to a gene: 9. This CDR3 has 15 amino acids. Per germline, CDR1 MDHEN and CDR2 SYDVKM. The CDR3 DNA sequence: TGTGCCAGCACCCGGGACAGGGAGGAGGCAGATACGCAGTATTTT. Its protein product is CASTRDREEADTQYF.

The rearrangement links TRBV9 to TRBJ2-1, with D uncertain. Germline V gene data show CDR1 as SGDLS and CDR2 as YYNGEE. The CDR3 length is 16 residues. V was trimmed by 0 bases and J by 4 bases, leaving 14 bases between them. CDR3 loop: CASSVATGHTYNEQFF. In DNA, the CDR3 is TGTGCCAGCAGCGTAGCTACTGGTCATACTTACAATGAGCAGTTCTTC.

The CDR3 region has the DNA TGCGCCAGCAGCCACCAGACAGGGGAAGAGACCCAGTACTTC. Protein product: CASSHQTGEETQYF. The chain couples TRBV4-1 to TRBJ2-5; 8 nucleotides agree with TRBD1. The CDR3 has 14 amino acids. From germline, CDR1 is MGHRA and CDR2 YSYEKL. J gave up 3 bases and V 3 bases, and 3 bases lay outside the gene matches.

This clone was counted between two and nine times. The CDR3 nucleotides are TGCAGCTCTGGGGCAGGGAGGGACACTGAAGCTTTCTTT. Amino acids: CSSGAGRDTEAFF. The chain joins TRBV29-1 to TRBJ1-1; perhaps TRBD1 as D (5 bases). This CDR3 has 13 residues. Trimming pared 8 bases from V and 3 bases from J, leaving 16 bases between. Germline V lookup: CDR1 SQVTM, CDR2 ANQGSEA.

This clone was counted a single time. The chain carries TRBV9 and TRBJ2-1, with D hard to call. In germline, CDR1 is SGDLS, CDR2 YYNGEE. The V end lost 0 bases, the J end lost 0 bases, and 7 bases lay between the germline ends. The CDR3 spans 15 residues. The CDR3 DNA is TGTGCCAGCAGCGTAGTAATGAGCTCCTACAATGAGCAGTTCTTC. Its translation: CASSVVMSSYNEQFF.

The V call is TRBV5-6, the J call TRBJ1-4; D is undetermined. Deletions cut 2 bases from V and 10 bases from J, with 12 bases between. This CDR3 has 13 amino acids. Per germline, CDR1 SGHDT and CDR2 YYEEEE. This chain's CDR3 is CASSFPDRGKLFF. DNA for the CDR3: TGTGCCAGCAGCTTCCCGGACCGCGGAAAACTGTTTTTT.

The V call is TRBV30, the J call TRBJ2-1; D call uncertain. Germline values: CDR1 GTSNPN, CDR2 SVGIG (reference sequence). The CDR3 has 12 residues. Trimming took 2 bases from V and 5 from J, leaving 7 bases between them. The DNA for the CDR3 is TGTGCCTGGAGTATTGGTAACAATGAGCAGTTCTTC. Amino acid sequence: CAWSIGNNEQFF.

The genes are TRBV9 and TRBJ1-1; 7 bases fit TRBD1. Trimming at V came to 0 bases and at J to 6 bases, leaving 8 bases not matched to a gene. The germline gives CDR1 SGDLS, CDR2 YYNGEE. The CDR3 is made up of 15 amino acids. As DNA, the CDR3 is TGTGCCAGCAGCGTAGTAGACAGGGCGCAGGCTGAAGCTTTCTTT. Translating it yields CASSVVDRAQAEAFF. Full variable domain (missing parts from reference TRBV9 and TRBJ1-1): DSGVTQTPKHLITATGQRVTLRCSPRSGDLSVYWYQQSLDQGLQFLIQYYNGEERAKGNILERFSAQQFPDLHSELNLSSLELGDSALYFCASSVVDRAQAEAFFGQGTRLTVV.

For this clone: A read error likely explains this, since a far larger clone differs by one base. This same CDR3 is encoded by further DNA sequences in the sample. V is TRBV29-1 and J is TRBJ2-2, with TRBD2 matching over 7 bases. This CDR3 comprises 17 residues. Germline V CDR1 and CDR2: SQVTM, ANQGSEA. The ends lost 1 base at V and 0 bases at J; junction bases unmatched: 8. The CDR3 here is CSVEAASGEPNTGELFF. In nucleotides, the CDR3 is TGCAGCGTTGAAGCGGCCAGCGGGGAACCGAACACCGGGGAGCTGTTTTTT.

The chain combines TRBV5-4 with TRBJ2-3, with D perhaps assigned TRBD1 or TRBD2 (5 bases each). V was clipped by 5 bases and J by 2 bases, with 21 bases between them. The CDR3 has 17 amino acids. Looked up from germline, CDR1 is SGHNT and CDR2 is YYREEE (reference sequence). The CDR3 DNA is TGTGCCAGCAGACCTAACCGGGGACCATGGGCCACAGATACGCAGTATTTT. Translating it yields CASRPNRGPWATDTQYF. Variable domain in full (rest from reference TRBV5-4 and TRBJ2-3): ETGVTQSPTHLIKTRGQQVTLRCSSQSGHNTVSWYQQALGQGPQFIFQYYREEENGRGNFPPRFSGLQFPNYSSELNVNALELDDSALYLCASRPNRGPWATDTQYFGPGTRLTVL.